Given below is one T cell receptor (beta chain) in context. Original analysis: Estimated nucleated cell counts came from reference gene primer amplification. Data came from immunoSEQ multiplex PCR; TCRdb stores just in-frame clones and leaves some out. The V and J calls and clone size were taken over from that table, and D and trimming were inferred from the DNA. The sample lists approximately 120,000 clones; approximately 87% were seen once. This sample was included in a study of blood T cell repertoires in COVID-19. This TCR derives from a woman aged 45-65 years with acute or convalescent COVID-19. Sequencing used peripheral blood.

The CDR3 here is CASSRGQGEAFF. The CDR3 DNA follows: TGTGCCAGCAGCCGGGGACAGGGAGAAGCTTTCTTT. The chain joins TRBV3-1 (or the pseudogene TRBV3-2) to TRBJ1-1, with TRBD1 identical over 9 bases. Germline V gives CDR1 LGHDT, CDR2 YNNKEL (reference sequence). Germline trimming cut 4 bases from V and 8 bases from J; bases unmatched to any gene: 2. CDR3 size: 12 residues.